This T cell receptor (beta chain) was observed in a study of technical replicates of blood from a few donors. V shed 3 bases, J shed 2 bases, and the junction held 6 bases outside the gene matches. The CDR3 covers 15 residues. Germline V lookup: CDR1 MNHNS, CDR2 SASEGT. Some clones are missing from TCRdb's copy, which holds only in-frame ones; the method was immunoSEQ multiplex PCR. In the table there are 81,000 or so clones, around 96% of which are singletons. This clone occurred once. Sequencing was carried out using T cells isolated from PBMCs. The clonotype originates from a human donor in good health. The J gene is TRBJ1-2, the V gene TRBV6-1; 7 bases are shared with TRBD1. DNA of the CDR3: TGTGCCAGCAGTGAGTCGACAGGGCCAAACTATGGCTACACCTTC. This gives the protein CASSESTGPNYGYTF.